This section outlines one T cell receptor beta chain sequence together with its context. Its target is unknown. This record comes from a study of CD8+ T cells in alopecia areata. About the research overall: Treated patients were dosed with oral tofacitinib, taking 5 to 10 mg twice daily.

In each case, RNA was isolated and then reverse transcribed into cDNA as the sequencing template. The assay was immunoSEQ multiplex PCR, and TCRdb's table has in-frame clones only and misses some. The table has 200,000 to 250,000 clones, about 57% seen once. Treatment in this sample: oral pan-JAK inhibitor, 5-10 mg twice daily. Lesional scalp punch biopsies and peripheral blood came from alopecia areata patients. Trimming removed 4 bases from V and 11 bases from J, with 17 bases in between. Looked up from germline, CDR1 is SNHLY and CDR2 is FYNNEI. This CDR3 is 13 amino acids long. Study-wide points: Resident alphabeta T cells of normal skin are also sequenced in scalp samples.

The chain employs TRBV2 and TRBJ1-1; no firm D call. The receptor was derived from a human donor with alopecia areata. Here the sequenced sample was CD4+ T cells sorted from blood, taken at week 4, from a patient treated with tofacitinib. CDR3 in DNA: TGTGCCAGCAGTGTCCTGTATGAGGGCCCGGCTTTCTTT. It encodes CASSVLYEGPAFF.